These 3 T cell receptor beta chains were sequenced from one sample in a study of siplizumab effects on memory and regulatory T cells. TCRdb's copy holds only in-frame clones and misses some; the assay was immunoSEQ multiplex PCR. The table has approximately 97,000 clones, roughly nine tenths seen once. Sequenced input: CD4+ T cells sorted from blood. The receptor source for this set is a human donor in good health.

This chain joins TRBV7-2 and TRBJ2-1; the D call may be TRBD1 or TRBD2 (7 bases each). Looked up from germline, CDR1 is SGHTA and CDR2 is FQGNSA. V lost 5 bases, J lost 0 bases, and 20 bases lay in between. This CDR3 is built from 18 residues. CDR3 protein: CASSRGQTSLSSYNEQFF. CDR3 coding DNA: TGTGCCAGCAGCCGGGGACAGACTAGCTTGAGCTCCTACAATGAGCAGTTCTTC.

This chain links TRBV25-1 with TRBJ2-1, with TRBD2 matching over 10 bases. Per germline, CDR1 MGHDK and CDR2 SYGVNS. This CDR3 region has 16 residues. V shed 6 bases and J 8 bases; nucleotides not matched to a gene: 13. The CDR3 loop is CASSLRPSGRGDEQFF. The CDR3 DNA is TGTGCCAGCAGCCTCCGCCCTAGCGGGAGAGGGGATGAGCAGTTCTTC.

CDR3 sequence: CASSFSLVETQYF. The CDR3 DNA follows: TGTGCCAGCAGTTTCAGCCTAGTTGAGACCCAGTACTTC. V usage is TRBV28 and J usage is TRBJ2-5, with D uncertain. The V and J ends lost 3 bases and 5 bases respectively, with 10 bases between them. The CDR3 covers 13 residues. Germline assignment: CDR1 MDHEN and CDR2 SYDVKM.